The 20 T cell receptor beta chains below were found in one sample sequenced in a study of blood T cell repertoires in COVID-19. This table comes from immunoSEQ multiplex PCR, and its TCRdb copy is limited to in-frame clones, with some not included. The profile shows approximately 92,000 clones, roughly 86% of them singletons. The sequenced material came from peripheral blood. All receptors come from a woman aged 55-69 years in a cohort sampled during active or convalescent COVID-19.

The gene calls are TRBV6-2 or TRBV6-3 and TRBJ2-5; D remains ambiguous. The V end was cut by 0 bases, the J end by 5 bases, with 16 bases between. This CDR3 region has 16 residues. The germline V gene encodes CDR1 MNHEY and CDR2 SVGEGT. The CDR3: CASSYSSRSGRETQYF. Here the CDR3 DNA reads TGTGCCAGCAGTTACTCGTCCCGGTCGGGTCGGGAGACCCAGTACTTC.

The CDR3 region is CASSLWGGDLSGYTF. In DNA form, the CDR3 reads TGTGCCAGCAGTTTATGGGGGGGCGACCTTAGTGGCTACACCTTC. This chain joins TRBV27 and TRBJ1-2; perhaps TRBD1 as D (6 bases). The CDR3 is 15 residues long. V was trimmed by 1 base and J by 7 bases, leaving 16 bases between them. CDR1 MNHEY and CDR2 SMNVEV come from the germline V gene (reference sequence).

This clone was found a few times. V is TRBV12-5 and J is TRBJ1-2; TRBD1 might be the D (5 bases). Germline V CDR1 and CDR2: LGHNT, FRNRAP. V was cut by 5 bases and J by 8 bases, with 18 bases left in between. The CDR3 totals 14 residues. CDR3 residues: CASGRGVPLRGYTF. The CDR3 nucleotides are TGTGCTAGTGGTCGGGGGGTACCTCTCAGGGGCTACACCTTC.

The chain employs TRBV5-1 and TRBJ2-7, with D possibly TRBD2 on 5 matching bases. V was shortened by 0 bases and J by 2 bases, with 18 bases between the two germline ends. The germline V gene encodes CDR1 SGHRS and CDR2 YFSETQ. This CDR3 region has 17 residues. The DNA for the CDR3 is TGCGCCAGCAGCTTGGGTGCGGGCGGCGGCGACACCTACGAGCAGTACTTC. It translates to CASSLGAGGGDTYEQYF. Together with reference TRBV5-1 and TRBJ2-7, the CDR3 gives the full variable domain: KAGVTQTPRYLIKTRGQQVTLSCSPISGHRSVSWYQQTPGQGLQFLFEYFSETQRNKGNFPGRFSGRQFSNSRSEMNVSTLELGDSALYLCASSLGAGGGDTYEQYFGPGTRLTVT.

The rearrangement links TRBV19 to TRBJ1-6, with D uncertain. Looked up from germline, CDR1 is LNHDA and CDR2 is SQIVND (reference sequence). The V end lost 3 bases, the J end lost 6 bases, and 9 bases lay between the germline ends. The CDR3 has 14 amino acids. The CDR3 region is CASSIREFNSPLHF. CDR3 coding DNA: TGTGCCAGTAGTATCCGGGAGTTTAATTCACCCCTCCACTTT.

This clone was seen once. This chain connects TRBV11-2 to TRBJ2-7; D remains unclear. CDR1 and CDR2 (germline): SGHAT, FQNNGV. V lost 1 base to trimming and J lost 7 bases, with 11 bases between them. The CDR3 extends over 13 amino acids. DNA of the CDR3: TGTGCCAGCAGCTTAGCCTCTTCTCTGGAGCAGTACTTC. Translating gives CASSLASSLEQYF.

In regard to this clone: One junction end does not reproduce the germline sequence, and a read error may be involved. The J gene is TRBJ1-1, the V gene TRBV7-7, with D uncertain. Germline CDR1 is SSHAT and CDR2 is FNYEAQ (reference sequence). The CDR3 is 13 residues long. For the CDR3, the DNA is TGTGCTAGCAGCCCGGGTCCGAACACTGAAGCTTTCTTT. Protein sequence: CASSPGPNTEAFF.

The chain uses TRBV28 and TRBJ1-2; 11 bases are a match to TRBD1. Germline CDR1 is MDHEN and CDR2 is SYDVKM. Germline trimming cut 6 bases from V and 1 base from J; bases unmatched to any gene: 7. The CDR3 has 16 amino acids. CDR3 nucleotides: TGTGCCAGCAGCAGGACAGGGGGCGGATTTAACTATGGCTACACCTTC. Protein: CASSRTGGGFNYGYTF.

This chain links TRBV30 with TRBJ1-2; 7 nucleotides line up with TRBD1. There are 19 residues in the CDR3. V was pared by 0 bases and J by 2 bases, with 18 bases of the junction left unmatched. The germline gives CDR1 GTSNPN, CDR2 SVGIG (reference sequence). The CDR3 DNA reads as TGTGCCTGGAGTGTTAAGGGGGCGATTTTCCCAATCGTGAACTATGGCTACACCTTC. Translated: CAWSVKGAIFPIVNYGYTF. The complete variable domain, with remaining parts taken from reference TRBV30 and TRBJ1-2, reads SQTIHQWPATLVQPVGSPLSLECTVEGTSNPNLYWYRQAAGRGLQLLFYSVGIGQISSEVPQNLSASRPQDRQFILSSKKLLLSDSGFYLCAWSVKGAIFPIVNYGYTFGSGTRLTVV.

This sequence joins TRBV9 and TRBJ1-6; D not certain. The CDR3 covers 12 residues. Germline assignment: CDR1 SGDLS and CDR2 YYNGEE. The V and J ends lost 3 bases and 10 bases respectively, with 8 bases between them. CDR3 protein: CASSEDLSPLHF. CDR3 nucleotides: TGTGCCAGCAGCGAGGACTTATCACCCCTCCACTTT.

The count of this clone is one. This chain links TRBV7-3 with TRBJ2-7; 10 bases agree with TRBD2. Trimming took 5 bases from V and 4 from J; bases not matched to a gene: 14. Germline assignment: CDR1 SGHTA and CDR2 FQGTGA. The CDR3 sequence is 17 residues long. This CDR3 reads CASSEYQIAGGVYEQYF. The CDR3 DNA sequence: TGTGCCAGCAGCGAATATCAGATAGCGGGGGGAGTTTACGAGCAGTACTTC.

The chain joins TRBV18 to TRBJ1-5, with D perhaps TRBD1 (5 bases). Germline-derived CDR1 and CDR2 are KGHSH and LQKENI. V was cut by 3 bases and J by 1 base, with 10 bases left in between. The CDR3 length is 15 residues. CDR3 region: CASSPAGVSNQPQHF. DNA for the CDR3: TGTGCCAGCTCACCGGCGGGGGTGAGCAATCAGCCCCAGCATTTT. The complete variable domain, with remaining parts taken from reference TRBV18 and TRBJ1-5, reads NAGVMQNPRHLVRRRGQEARLRCSPMKGHSHVYWYRQLPEEGLKFMVYLQKENIIDESGMPKERFSAEFPKEGPSILRIQQVVRGDSAAYFCASSPAGVSNQPQHFGDGTRLSIL.

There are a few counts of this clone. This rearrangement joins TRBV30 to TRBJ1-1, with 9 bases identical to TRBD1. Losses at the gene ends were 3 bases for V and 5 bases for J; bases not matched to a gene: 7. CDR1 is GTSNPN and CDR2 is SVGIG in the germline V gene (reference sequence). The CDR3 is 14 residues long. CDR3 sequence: CAWSHDRGRTEAFF. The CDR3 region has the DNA TGTGCCTGGAGCCATGACAGGGGGAGAACTGAAGCTTTCTTT.

The CDR3 DNA sequence: TGTGCCAGCAGCAATCCAGCGGGGGGTTGGGAGACCCAGTACTTC. Translated: CASSNPAGGWETQYF. The genes are TRBV5-4 and TRBJ2-5; 9 nucleotides line up with TRBD2. Losses at the gene ends were 4 bases for V and 5 bases for J; bases not matched to a gene: 9. Per germline, CDR1 SGHNT and CDR2 YYREEE (reference sequence). This CDR3 comprises 15 residues.

CDR3 loop: CASSPGLDYNEQFF. CDR3 coding DNA: TGTGCCAGCAGCCCGGGACTTGACTACAATGAGCAGTTCTTC. The chain is built from TRBV5-4 and TRBJ2-1; the D gene is possibly TRBD2 (6 bases). Looked up from germline, CDR1 is SGHNT and CDR2 is YYREEE (reference sequence). This CDR3 region has 14 residues. V was clipped by 4 bases and J by 3 bases, with 11 bases between them.

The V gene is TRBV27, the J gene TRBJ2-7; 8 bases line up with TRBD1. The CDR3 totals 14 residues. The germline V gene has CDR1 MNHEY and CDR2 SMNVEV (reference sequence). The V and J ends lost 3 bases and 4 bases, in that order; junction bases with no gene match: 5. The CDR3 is CASSLGGQAYEQYF. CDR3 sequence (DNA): TGTGCCAGCAGTTTGGGGGGACAGGCGTACGAGCAGTACTTC.

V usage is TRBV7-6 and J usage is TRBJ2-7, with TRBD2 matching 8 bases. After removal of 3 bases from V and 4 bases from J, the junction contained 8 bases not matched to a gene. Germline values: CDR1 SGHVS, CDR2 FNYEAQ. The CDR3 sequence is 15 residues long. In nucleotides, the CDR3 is TGTGCCAGCAGCTTGTCACGAGGACTAGCTTACGAGCAGTACTTC. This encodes CASSLSRGLAYEQYF.

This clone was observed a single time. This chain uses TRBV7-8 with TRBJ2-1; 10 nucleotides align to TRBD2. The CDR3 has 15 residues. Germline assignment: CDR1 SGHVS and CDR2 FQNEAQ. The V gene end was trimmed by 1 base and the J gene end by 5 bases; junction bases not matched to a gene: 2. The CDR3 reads CASSLGSGRDNEQFF. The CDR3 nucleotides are TGTGCCAGCAGCTTAGGGAGCGGGAGGGACAATGAGCAGTTCTTC.

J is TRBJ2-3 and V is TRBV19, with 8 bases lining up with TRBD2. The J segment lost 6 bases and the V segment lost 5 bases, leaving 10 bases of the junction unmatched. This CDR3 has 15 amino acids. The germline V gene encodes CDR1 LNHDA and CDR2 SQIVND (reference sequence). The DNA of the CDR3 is TGTGCCAGTAGTTCGACGGGAGGGGAAGGGGATACGCAGTATTTT. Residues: CASSSTGGEGDTQYF. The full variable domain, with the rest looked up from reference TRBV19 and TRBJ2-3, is DGGITQSPKYLFRKEGQNVTLSCEQNLNHDAMYWYRQDPGQGLRLIYYSQIVNDFQKGDIAEGYSVSREKKESFPLTVTSAQKNPTAFYLCASSSTGGEGDTQYFGPGTRLTVL.

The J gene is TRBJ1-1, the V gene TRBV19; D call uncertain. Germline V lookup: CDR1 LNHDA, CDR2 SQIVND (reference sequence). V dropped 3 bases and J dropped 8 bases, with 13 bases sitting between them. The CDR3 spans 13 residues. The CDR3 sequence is CASSMGRSTEAFF. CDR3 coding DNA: TGTGCCAGTAGTATGGGGAGGTCAACCGAAGCTTTCTTT.